This T cell receptor beta chain was retrieved from a study of cytomegalovirus exposure and HLA in healthy donors. This clone came up once. A multiplex PCR was run with 60 Vbeta primers and 13 Jbeta primers. Profiled with immunoSEQ multiplex PCR; TCRdb holds only in-frame clones, not every one. Here the sample spans 70,000 or so clones, about nine tenths being singletons. The CDR3 contains 15 residues. V gave up 2 bases and J gave up 0 bases, with 11 bases separating them. Germline values: CDR1 MNHEY, CDR2 SMNVEV (reference sequence). Sequenced: PBMCs. The clonotype was recovered from a woman in her 30s in good health and CMV-seronegative. The chain recombines TRBV27 with TRBJ2-7; D gene unclear. CDR3 loop: CASSLVQARSYEQYF. In DNA, the CDR3 is TGTGCCAGCAGTTTAGTCCAGGCGCGCTCCTACGAGCAGTACTTC.